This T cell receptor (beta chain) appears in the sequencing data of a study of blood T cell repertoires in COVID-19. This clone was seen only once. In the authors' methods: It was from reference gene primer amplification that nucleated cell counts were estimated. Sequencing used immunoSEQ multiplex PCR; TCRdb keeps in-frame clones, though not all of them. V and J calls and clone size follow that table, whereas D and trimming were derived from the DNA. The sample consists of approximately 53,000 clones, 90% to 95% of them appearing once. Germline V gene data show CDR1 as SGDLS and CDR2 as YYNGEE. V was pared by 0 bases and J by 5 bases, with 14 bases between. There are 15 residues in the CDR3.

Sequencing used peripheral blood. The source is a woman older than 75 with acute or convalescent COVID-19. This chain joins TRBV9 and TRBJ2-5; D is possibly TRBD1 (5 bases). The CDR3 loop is CASSVGGASRETQYF. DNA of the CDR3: TGTGCCAGCAGCGTAGGTGGGGCAAGTCGGGAGACCCAGTACTTC.